Relative to its sample, the clone carrying this T cell receptor beta chain is medium-sized (0.01 to 0.1%). Four subsets defined by PD-1 and/or TIGIT were sorted from live CD3+CD8+TCRalphabeta+ cells. This record comes from a study of circulating CD8 cells and anti-PD-1 response in melanoma. Each library started from around 15 ng of total RNA using the QIAseq Immune Repertoire TCR panel. A single record per CDR3 protein comes from TCRdb applying MiXCR to the reads. The repertoire includes about 840 distinct CDR3 sequences, 6.5% of them detected once, and around 30% sits in the top ten. The TCR sequence derives from a human donor with melanoma. The source was CD8+ T cells from PBMCs, collected at baseline or after one month of anti-PD-1 therapy (not recorded which).

The CDR3 spells CASSLLGGEQFF. CDR3 in DNA: TGTGCCAGCAGTCTACTGGGAGGGGAGCAGTTCTTC. This sequence joins TRBV27 and TRBJ2-1, with 7 bases identical to TRBD2. The junction had 5 bases not matched to a gene; V was cut back by 5 bases and J by 10 bases. The germline CDR1 and CDR2 sequences are MNHEY and SMNVEV (reference sequence). This CDR3 has 12 residues.